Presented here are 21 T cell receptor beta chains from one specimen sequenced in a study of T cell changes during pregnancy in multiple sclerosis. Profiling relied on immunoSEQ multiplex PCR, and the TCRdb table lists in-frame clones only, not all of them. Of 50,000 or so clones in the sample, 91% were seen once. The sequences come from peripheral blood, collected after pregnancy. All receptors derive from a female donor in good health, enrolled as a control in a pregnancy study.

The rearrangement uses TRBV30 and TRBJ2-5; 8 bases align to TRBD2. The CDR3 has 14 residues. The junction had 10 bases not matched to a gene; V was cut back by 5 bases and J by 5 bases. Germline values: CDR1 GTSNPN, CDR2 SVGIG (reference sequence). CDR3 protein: CAWSTGTSLETQYF. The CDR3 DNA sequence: TGTGCCTGGTCCACCGGGACTAGTTTGGAGACCCAGTACTTC.

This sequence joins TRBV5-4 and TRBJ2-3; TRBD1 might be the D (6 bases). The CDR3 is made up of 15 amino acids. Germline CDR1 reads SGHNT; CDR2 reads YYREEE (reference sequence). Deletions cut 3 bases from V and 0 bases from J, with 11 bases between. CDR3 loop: CASSWGTPSTDTQYF. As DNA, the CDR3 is TGTGCCAGCAGCTGGGGGACACCTAGCACAGATACGCAGTATTTT.

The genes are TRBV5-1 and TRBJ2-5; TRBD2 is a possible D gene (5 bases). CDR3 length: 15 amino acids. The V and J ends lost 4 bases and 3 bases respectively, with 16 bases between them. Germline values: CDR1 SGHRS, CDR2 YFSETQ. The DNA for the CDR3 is TGCGCCAGCAGCCTAGGAGGAGCAGGCGAAGAGACCCAGTACTTC. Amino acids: CASSLGGAGEETQYF.

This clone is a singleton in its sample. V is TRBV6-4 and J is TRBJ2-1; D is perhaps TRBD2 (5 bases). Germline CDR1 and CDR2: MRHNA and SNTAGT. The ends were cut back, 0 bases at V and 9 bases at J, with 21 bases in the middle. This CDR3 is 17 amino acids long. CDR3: CASSDSILVEGKGEQFF. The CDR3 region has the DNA TGTGCCAGCAGTGACTCGATTTTGGTCGAGGGAAAGGGTGAGCAGTTCTTC.

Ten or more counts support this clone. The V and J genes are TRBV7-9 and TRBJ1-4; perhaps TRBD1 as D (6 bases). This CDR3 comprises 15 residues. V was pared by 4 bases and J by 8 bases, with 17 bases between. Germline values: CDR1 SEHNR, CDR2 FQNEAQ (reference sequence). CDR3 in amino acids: CASSSEQGLREKLFF. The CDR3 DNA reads TGTGCCAGCAGCTCAGAACAGGGTTTGCGAGAAAAACTGTTTTTT.

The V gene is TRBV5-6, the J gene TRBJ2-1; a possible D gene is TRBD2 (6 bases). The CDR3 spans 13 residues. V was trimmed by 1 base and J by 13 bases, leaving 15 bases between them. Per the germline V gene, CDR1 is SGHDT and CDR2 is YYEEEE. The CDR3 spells CASSLPVWRGQFF. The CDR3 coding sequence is TGTGCCAGCAGCTTGCCTGTTTGGAGGGGCCAGTTCTTC.

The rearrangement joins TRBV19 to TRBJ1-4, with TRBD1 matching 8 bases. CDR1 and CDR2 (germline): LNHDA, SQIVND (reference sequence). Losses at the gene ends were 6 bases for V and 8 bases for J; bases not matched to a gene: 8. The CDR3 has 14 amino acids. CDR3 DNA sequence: TGTGCCAGTAGCCCTTATGGGGACAGGGAAAAACTGTTTTTT. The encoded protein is CASSPYGDREKLFF.

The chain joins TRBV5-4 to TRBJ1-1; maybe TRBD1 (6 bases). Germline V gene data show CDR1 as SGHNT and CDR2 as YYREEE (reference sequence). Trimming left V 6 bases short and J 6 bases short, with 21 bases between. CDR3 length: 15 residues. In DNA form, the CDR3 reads TGTGCCAGCAAAAGACGGGGGGCACGAGGATCTGAAGCTTTCTTT. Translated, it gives CASKRRGARGSEAFF.

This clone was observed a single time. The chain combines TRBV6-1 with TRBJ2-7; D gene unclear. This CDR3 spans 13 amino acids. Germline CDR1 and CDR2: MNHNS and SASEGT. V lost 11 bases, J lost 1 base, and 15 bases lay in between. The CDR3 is CALRSGLSYEQYF. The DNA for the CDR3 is TGTGCCCTCCGATCAGGCCTTTCCTACGAGCAGTACTTC.

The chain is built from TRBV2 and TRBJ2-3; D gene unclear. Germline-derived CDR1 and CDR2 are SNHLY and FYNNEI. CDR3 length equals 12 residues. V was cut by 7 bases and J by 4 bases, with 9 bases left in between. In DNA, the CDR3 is TGTGCCAGCACTTACGCGTCAGATACGCAGTATTTT. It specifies CASTYASDTQYF. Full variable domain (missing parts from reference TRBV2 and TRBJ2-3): EPEVTQTPSHQVTQMGQEVILRCVPISNHLYFYWYRQILGQKVEFLVSFYNNEISEKSEIFDDQFSVERPDGSNFTLKIRSTKLEDSAMYFCASTYASDTQYFGPGTRLTVL.

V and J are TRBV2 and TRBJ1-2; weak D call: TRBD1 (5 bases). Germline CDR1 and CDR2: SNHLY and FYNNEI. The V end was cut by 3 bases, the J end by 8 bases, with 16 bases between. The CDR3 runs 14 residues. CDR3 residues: CASSDNRIPGGYTF. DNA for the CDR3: TGTGCCAGCAGTGATAACAGGATACCGGGCGGCTACACCTTC.

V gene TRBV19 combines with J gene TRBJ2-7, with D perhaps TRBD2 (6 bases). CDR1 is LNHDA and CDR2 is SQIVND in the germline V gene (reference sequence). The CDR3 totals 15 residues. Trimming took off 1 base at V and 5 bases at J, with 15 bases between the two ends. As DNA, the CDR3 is TGTGCCAGTAGTATAGGCGGGGCAAACGGGGACGAGCAGTACTTC. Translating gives CASSIGGANGDEQYF.

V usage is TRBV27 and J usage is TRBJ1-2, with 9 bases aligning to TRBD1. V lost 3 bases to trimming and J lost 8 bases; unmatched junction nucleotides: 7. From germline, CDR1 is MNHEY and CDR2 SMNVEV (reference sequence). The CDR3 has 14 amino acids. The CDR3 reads CASSFRDRARGYTF. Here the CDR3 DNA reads TGTGCCAGCAGTTTTCGGGACAGGGCTAGGGGCTACACCTTC.

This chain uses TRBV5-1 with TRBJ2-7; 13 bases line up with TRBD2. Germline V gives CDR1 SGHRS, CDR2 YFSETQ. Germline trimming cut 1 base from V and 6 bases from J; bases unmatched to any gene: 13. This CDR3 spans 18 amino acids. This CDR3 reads CASSLITGTSGTGAEQYF. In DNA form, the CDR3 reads TGCGCCAGCAGCTTGATAACCGGGACTAGCGGGACGGGTGCCGAGCAGTACTTC.

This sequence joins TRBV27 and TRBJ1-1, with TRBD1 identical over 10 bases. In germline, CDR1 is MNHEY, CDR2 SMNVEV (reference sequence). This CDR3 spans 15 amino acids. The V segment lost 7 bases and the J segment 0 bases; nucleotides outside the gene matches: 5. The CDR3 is CASIPDRGLNTEAFF. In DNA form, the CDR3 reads TGTGCCAGCATTCCCGACAGGGGGCTGAACACTGAAGCTTTCTTT.

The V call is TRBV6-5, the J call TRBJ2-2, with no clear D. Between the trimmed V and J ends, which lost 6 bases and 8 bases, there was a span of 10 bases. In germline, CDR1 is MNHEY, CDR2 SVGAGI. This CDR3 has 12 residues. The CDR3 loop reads CASSLTRGELFF. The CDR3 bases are TGTGCCAGCAGCCTCACCCGGGGGGAGCTGTTTTTT.

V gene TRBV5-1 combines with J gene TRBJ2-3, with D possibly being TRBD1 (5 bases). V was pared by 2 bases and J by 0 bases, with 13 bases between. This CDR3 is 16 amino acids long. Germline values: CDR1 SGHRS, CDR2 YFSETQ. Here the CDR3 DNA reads TGCGCCAGCAGCTTTGACAGAAGTACTAGCACAGATACGCAGTATTTT. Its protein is CASSFDRSTSTDTQYF.

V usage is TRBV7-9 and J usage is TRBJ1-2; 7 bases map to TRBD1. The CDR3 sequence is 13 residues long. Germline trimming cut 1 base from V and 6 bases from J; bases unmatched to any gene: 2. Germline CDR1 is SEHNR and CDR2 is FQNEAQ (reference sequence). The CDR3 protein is CASSLGQGNGYTF. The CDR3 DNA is TGTGCCAGCAGCTTAGGACAGGGTAATGGCTACACCTTC.

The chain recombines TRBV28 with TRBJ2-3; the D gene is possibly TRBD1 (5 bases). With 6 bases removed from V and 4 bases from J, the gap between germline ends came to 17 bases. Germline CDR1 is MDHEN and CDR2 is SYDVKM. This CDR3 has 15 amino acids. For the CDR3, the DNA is TGTGCCAGCAGGCCTGCAGGGCTTAGAGCAGATACGCAGTATTTT. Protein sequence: CASRPAGLRADTQYF.

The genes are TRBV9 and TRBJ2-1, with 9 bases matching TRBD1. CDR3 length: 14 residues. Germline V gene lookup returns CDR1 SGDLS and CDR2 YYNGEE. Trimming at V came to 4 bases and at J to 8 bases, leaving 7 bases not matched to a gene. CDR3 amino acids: CASSPGTGIDEQFF. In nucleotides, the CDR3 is TGTGCCAGCAGCCCCGGGACAGGGATTGATGAGCAGTTCTTC. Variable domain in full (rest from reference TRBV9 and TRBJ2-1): DSGVTQTPKHLITATGQRVTLRCSPRSGDLSVYWYQQSLDQGLQFLIQYYNGEERAKGNILERFSAQQFPDLHSELNLSSLELGDSALYFCASSPGTGIDEQFFGPGTRLTVL.

The CDR3 DNA reads as TGTGCCAGCAGTTGGACAGCTACAGATACGCAGTATTTT. This translates into CASSWTATDTQYF. The V call is TRBV6-5, the J call TRBJ2-3, with a tentative D call TRBD1 (6 bases). CDR3 length equals 13 residues. Germline V lookup: CDR1 MNHEY, CDR2 SVGAGI. The V gene lost 4 bases and the J gene lost 3 bases, with 8 bases spanning the gap.